The T cell receptor beta chain under discussion was sequenced for a study of shared clonotypes between healthy human individuals. Overall study findings and caveats: Among non-shared clonotypes, generation probabilities were lower than among those shared by all four donors.

Using 200 ng DNA, 30,000 to 35,000 T cell genomes, the sorted-subset replicate PCRs were run. Libraries were prepared by immunoSEQ multiplex PCR; TCRdb keeps only in-frame clonotypes and omits some of them. The sample carries 300,000 or so clones, approximately 74% recorded once. As concerns this clone: Antigen: not known.

This CDR3 contains 14 residues. The germline V gene has CDR1 SGHRS and CDR2 YFSETQ. Trimming took 4 bases from V and 9 from J, leaving 18 bases between them. The TCR originated in a man aged 30 to 45 in good health. The V and J genes are TRBV5-1 and TRBJ2-3, with D perhaps TRBD2 (6 bases). Material for sequencing was memory CD4+ T cells sorted from blood. As to subset: CD45RA-negative fraction. CDR3 region: CASSPGGGFDTQYF. CDR3 DNA: TGCGCCAGCAGCCCCGGTGGAGGGTTTGACACGCAGTATTTT.